A selection of T cell receptor beta chains follows, all from one sample in a study of control samples from healthy donors and cancer patients. The method was immunoSEQ multiplex PCR; TCRdb's version includes in-frame clones alone and lacks a portion of them. Counted here are 250,000 to 300,000 clones, over 75% occurring once; the ten biggest clones make up less than 15%. Sequenced sample: PBMCs. The receptors were gathered from a woman aged 55 to 70 with lung cancer. Each CDR3 is given with its conserved first and last residue. The D gene is left open where the match is weak. The size field is filled for only some rows; it gives once, few, many or a size class.

clone size: few; J gene: TRBJ2-2; D gene: .; V gene: TRBV3-1/TRBV3-2; CDR3 protein: CASSQVLTGELFF; CDR3 DNA: TGTGCCAGCAGCCAAGTCCTCACCGGGGAGCTGTTTTTT
clone size: .; J gene: TRBJ2-3; D gene: TRBD1; V gene: TRBV9; CDR3 protein: CASSSRKTGGADTQYF; CDR3 DNA: TGTGCCAGCAGCTCTCGGAAGACAGGGGGCGCAGATACGCAGTATTTT
clone size: .; J gene: TRBJ1-2; D gene: .; V gene: TRBV28; CDR3 protein: CASSSREGTYTF; CDR3 DNA: TGTGCCAGCAGTTCCAGGGAGGGGACCTACACCTTC
clone size: many; J gene: TRBJ1-1; D gene: .; V gene: TRBV2; CDR3 protein: CASSGRQNTEAFF; CDR3 DNA: TGTGCCAGCAGTGGACGACAGAACACTGAAGCTTTCTTT
clone size: few; J gene: TRBJ2-7; D gene: TRBD2; V gene: TRBV9; CDR3 protein: CASSPRRLAGSYEQYF; CDR3 DNA: TGTGCCAGCAGCCCCCGCAGACTAGCGGGGTCCTACGAGCAGTACTTC
clone size: .; J gene: TRBJ2-7; D gene: TRBD2; V gene: TRBV9; CDR3 protein: CASSVAPAGALYEQYF; CDR3 DNA: TGTGCCAGCAGCGTAGCCCCTGCGGGAGCGCTTTACGAGCAGTACTTC
clone size: .; J gene: TRBJ2-5; D gene: TRBD1; V gene: TRBV2; CDR3 protein: CASSGSGGQTQYF; CDR3 DNA: TGTGCCAGCAGTGGGTCAGGGGGCCAGACCCAGTACTTC
clone size: .; J gene: TRBJ2-7; D gene: .; V gene: TRBV5-6; CDR3 protein: CASSQGHEQYF; CDR3 DNA: TGTGCCAGCAGCCAGGGTCACGAGCAGTACTTC
clone size: .; J gene: TRBJ1-5; D gene: .; V gene: TRBV2; CDR3 protein: CASSDSGGRSNQPQHF; CDR3 DNA: TGTGCCAGCAGTGATTCTGGTGGACGGTCAAATCAGCCCCAGCATTTT
clone size: .; J gene: TRBJ2-5; D gene: TRBD2; V gene: TRBV9; CDR3 protein: CASSVSASGRQQETQYF; CDR3 DNA: TGTGCCAGCAGCGTATCAGCTAGCGGGCGACAACAAGAGACCCAGTACTTC
clone size: .; J gene: TRBJ2-3; D gene: TRBD1; V gene: TRBV19; CDR3 protein: CASKKGPLDRGTDTQYF; CDR3 DNA: TGTGCCAGCAAAAAGGGGCCCCTGGACAGGGGCACAGATACGCAGTATTTT
clone size: .; J gene: TRBJ2-5; D gene: .; V gene: TRBV10-2; CDR3 protein: CASSLPRGGRWETQYF; CDR3 DNA: TGCGCCAGCAGCCTCCCCCGGGGTGGGAGGTGGGAGACCCAGTACTTC
clone size: .; J gene: TRBJ1-4; D gene: TRBD1; V gene: TRBV28; CDR3 protein: CATQTGGAEKLFF; CDR3 DNA: TGTGCCACCCAGACAGGGGGAGCTGAAAAACTGTTTTTT
clone size: few; J gene: TRBJ1-3; D gene: .; V gene: TRBV21-1; CDR3 protein: CASSASDRSGNTIYF; CDR3 DNA: TGTGCCAGCAGCGCTTCGGACAGGTCCGGAAACACCATATATTTT